This T cell receptor beta chain was identified during a study of T cells in Graves' hyperthyroidism and ophthalmopathy. This CDR3 contains 15 residues. Trimming left V 3 bases short and J 1 base short, with 10 bases between. The germline V gene has CDR1 LNHDA and CDR2 SQIVND (reference sequence). It was RNA transcripts that yielded the amplified TCR beta CDR3 regions. A first-round RT-PCR of the TCR CDR3 used the HTBI primer set. TCRdb used MiXCR to reprocess the multiplex PCR reads, holding one entry per CDR3 protein. The sample has 600,000 to 650,000 distinct CDR3 sequences, roughly 20% seen once. This clonotype has just a few counts.

The TCR was taken from a man aged 25-40 years with Graves' ophthalmopathy. The sample comprised blood. V and J are TRBV19 and TRBJ2-1; D is uncertain. The CDR3 coding sequence is TGTGCCAGTAGTATGGTTAGCTCTTCCTACAATGAGCAGTTCTTC. Encoded protein: CASSMVSSSYNEQFF. Full variable domain (missing parts from reference TRBV19 and TRBJ2-1): DGGITQSPKYLFRKEGQNVTLSCEQNLNHDAMYWYRQDPGQGLRLIYYSQIVNDFQKGDIAEGYSVSREKKESFPLTVTSAQKNPTAFYLCASSMVSSSYNEQFFGPGTRLTVL.